Shown below are 21 T cell receptor beta chains from a single sample sequenced in a study of control samples from healthy donors and cancer patients. This table comes from immunoSEQ multiplex PCR, and its TCRdb copy is limited to in-frame clones, with some not included. Here the sample spans 100,000 to 150,000 clones, 87% being singletons. The sequenced sample was blood. These receptors all stem from a young man in good health.

The chain carries TRBV6-4 and TRBJ1-6; D might be TRBD1 (5 bases). V gave up 5 bases and J gave up 9 bases, with 14 bases separating them. CDR1 MRHNA and CDR2 SNTAGT come from the germline V gene. The CDR3 length is 14 residues. In DNA, the CDR3 is TGTGCCAGCAGTTCAGGGATTGGCGGTTCACCCCTCCACTTT. This sequence encodes CASSSGIGGSPLHF.

This chain joins TRBV2 and TRBJ2-6, with a tentative D call TRBD2 (5 bases). This CDR3 contains 18 residues. The V gene's germline CDR1 is SNHLY and CDR2 FYNNEI. Trimming stripped 3 bases from V and 0 bases from J, with 15 bases between. The CDR3 sequence: CASSDLWGVSSGANVLTF. The CDR3 nucleotides read TGTGCCAGCAGTGACCTGTGGGGAGTAAGCTCTGGGGCCAACGTCCTGACTTTC.

This rearrangement joins TRBV13 to TRBJ2-7, with TRBD1 as a possible D gene (6 bases). V was trimmed by 2 bases and J by 4 bases, leaving 9 bases between them. The CDR3 runs to 13 residues. Germline values: CDR1 PRHDT, CDR2 FYEKMQ (reference sequence). The DNA of the CDR3 is TGTGCCAGCAGCTTAAGGACAGTTTACGAGCAGTACTTC. It yields the protein CASSLRTVYEQYF.

J is TRBJ2-7 and V is TRBV5-6, with D possibly TRBD1 on 6 matching bases. V was clipped by 4 bases and J by 7 bases, with 21 bases between them. The germline gives CDR1 SGHDT, CDR2 YYEEEE. CDR3 length: 15 amino acids. CDR3 residues: CASSTPGTLRGEQYF. The CDR3 region has the DNA TGTGCCAGCAGCACCCCCGGGACACTCCGAGGGGAGCAGTACTTC.

This chain joins TRBV2 and TRBJ1-2; 7 bases agree with TRBD1. Looked up from germline, CDR1 is SNHLY and CDR2 is FYNNEI. CDR3 size: 16 residues. Trimming cost V 0 bases and J 4 bases; bases outside gene matches: 8. The CDR3 sequence is CASSEARGGQIYGYTF. CDR3 nucleotide sequence: TGTGCCAGCAGTGAAGCTAGGGGGGGACAGATCTATGGCTACACCTTC.

The chain employs TRBV27 and TRBJ1-2, with D maybe TRBD1 (5 bases). V dropped 8 bases and J dropped 4 bases, with 11 bases sitting between them. The CDR3 consists of 12 residues. Germline V lookup: CDR1 MNHEY, CDR2 SMNVEV (reference sequence). The DNA of the CDR3 is TGTGCCAGCGCGGCGGGGGGCTATGGCTACACCTTC. As protein: CASAAGGYGYTF.

This chain links TRBV24-1 with TRBJ2-1; perhaps TRBD2 as D (5 bases). The CDR3 runs to 15 residues. Trimming left V 4 bases short and J 0 bases short, with 9 bases between. CDR1 is KGHDR, CDR2 SFDVKD, per germline. For the CDR3, the DNA is TGTGCCACCAGTGACCCGGGAAGCTCCTACAATGAGCAGTTCTTC. Translation: CATSDPGSSYNEQFF.

The rearrangement joins TRBV12-5 to TRBJ1-1, with D unclear. Looked up from germline, CDR1 is LGHNT and CDR2 is FRNRAP. V was pared by 2 bases and J by 8 bases, with 12 bases between. This CDR3 has 13 residues. CDR3 in DNA: TGTGCTAGTGGTTTGACGCTAGGGAGAGAAGCTTTCTTT. Amino acid sequence: CASGLTLGREAFF.

The V gene is TRBV27, the J gene TRBJ2-5, with D uncertain. In germline, CDR1 is MNHEY, CDR2 SMNVEV (reference sequence). Trimming shortened V by 0 bases and J by 5 bases, and 7 bases separated the two germline ends. CDR3 size: 13 residues. DNA of the CDR3: TGTGCCAGCAGTTTATCCCGCAGGGAGACCCAGTACTTC. Its protein product is CASSLSRRETQYF.

The chain is built from TRBV7-2 and TRBJ2-5, with TRBD2 identical over 7 bases. Germline values: CDR1 SGHTA, CDR2 FQGNSA. This CDR3 is built from 15 residues. Trimming took 2 bases from V and 2 from J; bases not matched to a gene: 5. CDR3 sequence reads: CASSLPASGQETQYF. As DNA, the CDR3 is TGTGCCAGCAGCTTACCCGCTAGCGGACAAGAGACCCAGTACTTC.

The V and J genes are TRBV10-3 and TRBJ2-5; 9 bases map to TRBD2. The germline CDR1 and CDR2 sequences are ENHRY and SYGVKD. V lost 0 bases to trimming and J lost 5 bases; unmatched junction nucleotides: 10. The CDR3 consists of 17 residues. This CDR3 reads CAISESMASGIGETQYF. Written as DNA, the CDR3 is TGTGCCATCAGTGAGTCGATGGCTAGCGGGATTGGGGAGACCCAGTACTTC.

V usage is TRBV7-8 and J usage is TRBJ2-1; no firm D call. The V end was cut by 5 bases, the J end by 2 bases, with 13 bases between. Germline loops: CDR1 SGHVS, CDR2 FQNEAQ. The CDR3 spans 15 residues. This CDR3 is CASSKATPPYNEQFF. CDR3 coding DNA: TGTGCCAGCAGCAAAGCGACCCCCCCCTACAATGAGCAGTTCTTC.

The genes are TRBV7-6 and TRBJ1-4, with D uncertain. Trimming took 1 base from V and 2 from J, leaving 8 bases between them. Germline V gene lookup returns CDR1 SGHVS and CDR2 FNYEAQ. The CDR3 is made up of 15 amino acids. The DNA for the CDR3 is TGTGCCAGCAGCTTAGATGAAAAGACTAATGAAAAACTGTTTTTT. Residues: CASSLDEKTNEKLFF.

The rearrangement links TRBV5-1 to TRBJ2-7, with D tentatively TRBD1 (5 bases). The CDR3 length is 15 residues. Germline V gene lookup returns CDR1 SGHRS and CDR2 YFSETQ. V was clipped by 0 bases and J by 3 bases, with 13 bases between them. This CDR3 reads CASSLEAGSLYEQYF. The DNA of the CDR3 is TGCGCCAGCAGCTTGGAGGCAGGGTCGCTCTACGAGCAGTACTTC. The full variable domain, completed using reference TRBV5-1 and TRBJ2-7, is KAGVTQTPRYLIKTRGQQVTLSCSPISGHRSVSWYQQTPGQGLQFLFEYFSETQRNKGNFPGRFSGRQFSNSRSEMNVSTLELGDSALYLCASSLEAGSLYEQYFGPGTRLTVT.

V is TRBV11-1 and J is TRBJ2-1; TRBD1 aligns across 8 bases. The CDR3 covers 15 residues. Losses at the gene ends were 5 bases for V and 6 bases for J; bases not matched to a gene: 9. CDR1 and CDR2 from the germline V gene are SGHAT and FQDESV (reference sequence). CDR3 in amino acids: CASSLGQGRVNEQFF. In nucleotides, the CDR3 is TGTGCCAGCAGCCTAGGACAGGGTAGGGTCAATGAGCAGTTCTTC.

This sequence joins TRBV4-3 and TRBJ2-3; no clear D gene. This CDR3 is built from 20 residues. Germline V lookup: CDR1 LGHNA, CDR2 YSLEER. The V end was cut by 0 bases, the J end by 0 bases, with 22 bases between. CDR3 sequence: CASSQDLVASHRSSTDTQYF. The DNA for the CDR3 is TGCGCCAGCAGCCAAGATCTGGTAGCTTCTCACCGATCTAGCACAGATACGCAGTATTTT.

The chain recombines TRBV3-1 (or the pseudogene TRBV3-2) with TRBJ2-2; D is unresolved. With 0 bases removed from V and 6 bases from J, the gap between germline ends came to 11 bases. The CDR3 runs to 15 residues. The germline V gene has CDR1 LGHDT and CDR2 YNNKEL (reference sequence). DNA for the CDR3: TGTGCCAGCAGCCAAGAACCCCTCGAGCCCGGGGAGCTGTTTTTT. Amino acids: CASSQEPLEPGELFF.

The rearrangement joins TRBV4-2 to TRBJ1-2; 9 bases line up with TRBD1. Germline V gives CDR1 LGHNA, CDR2 YNFKEQ. Trimming at V came to 4 bases and at J to 8 bases, leaving 14 bases not matched to a gene. The CDR3 runs to 16 residues. The CDR3 nucleotides read TGTGCCAGCAGCCTCCGTACCGGGACAGGGCTTACCGGCTACACCTTC. It codes for CASSLRTGTGLTGYTF.

V and J are TRBV30 and TRBJ1-1, with 7 bases lining up with TRBD1. Trimming removed 4 bases from V and 0 bases from J; junction bases left unmatched: 8. Germline V gene sequence: CDR1 GTSNPN, CDR2 SVGIG (reference sequence). There are 15 residues in the CDR3. CDR3 sequence: CAWKDLGQLNTEAFF. In DNA, the CDR3 is TGTGCCTGGAAAGACCTGGGACAGCTGAACACTGAAGCTTTCTTT. Based on the CDR3 plus reference TRBV30 and TRBJ1-1, the full variable domain is SQTIHQWPATLVQPVGSPLSLECTVEGTSNPNLYWYRQAAGRGLQLLFYSVGIGQISSEVPQNLSASRPQDRQFILSSKKLLLSDSGFYLCAWKDLGQLNTEAFFGQGTRLTVV.

This chain links TRBV4-1 with TRBJ1-6; no reliable D call. V lost 4 bases and J lost 5, with 12 bases in between. The CDR3 covers 15 residues. The germline CDR1 and CDR2 sequences are MGHRA and YSYEKL. For the CDR3, the DNA is TGCGCCAGCAGCCTCCGGGGTCAAGATAATTCACCCCTCCACTTT. It yields the protein CASSLRGQDNSPLHF.

The chain couples TRBV6-6 to TRBJ1-2; tentative D call: TRBD1 (5 bases). The V end lost 2 bases, the J end lost 2 bases, and 9 bases lay between the germline ends. The germline V gene has CDR1 MNHNY and CDR2 SVGAGI (reference sequence). This CDR3 is built from 14 residues. DNA of the CDR3: TGTGCCAGCAGTTACGTCCGGGGGAACTATGGCTACACCTTC. This encodes CASSYVRGNYGYTF.